This T cell receptor (beta chain) was identified during a study of cytomegalovirus exposure and HLA in healthy donors. J lost 3 bases, V lost 3 bases, and 10 bases had no gene match. Germline CDR1 reads PRHDT; CDR2 reads FYEKMQ (reference sequence). The CDR3 consists of 18 residues. Study results and caveats: In a later analysis, V- and J-gene trimming of beta chains associated with a DCLRE1C missense variant, replicated independently.

The PCR made use of 60 Vbeta and 13 Jbeta primers. Libraries were prepared by immunoSEQ multiplex PCR; TCRdb keeps only in-frame clonotypes and omits some of them. This sample's clone table lists about 200,000 clones. Points on this clone: Its antigen is as yet unknown.

The chain links TRBV13 to TRBJ2-3; 12 bases are a match to TRBD2. The sequence was collected from a boy aged 5-17 years in good health and CMV-seronegative. Sequenced sample: PBMCs. The CDR3: CASSLHASGGAPTDTQYF. For the CDR3, the DNA is TGTGCCAGCAGCTTGCATGCTAGCGGGGGGGCCCCGACAGATACGCAGTATTTT.